This T cell receptor beta chain was sequenced in a study of cytomegalovirus exposure and HLA in healthy donors. Broader study findings: Researchers reported that a few CMV-associated chains were confirmed in vitro as CMV antigen-specific. One variant, a missense change in DCLRE1C, was linked in a later analysis to TCR beta V- and J-gene trimming.

In the PCR, 60 Vbeta and 13 Jbeta primers were used. Repertoires were generated with immunoSEQ multiplex PCR, while TCRdb's copy carries only in-frame clones and drops some. This sample has 150,000 to 200,000 clones, with around 81% found just once. V trimming: 7 bases; J trimming: 4 bases; junction bases outside the gene matches: 3. The CDR3 has 13 residues. Germline CDR1 is SGHRS and CDR2 is YFSETQ. On this clone itself: Its antigen remains unknown.

The source is a woman between 18 and 29 years old in good health and CMV-seropositive. Sequences were obtained from PBMCs. The V call is TRBV5-1, the J call TRBJ2-2, with 8 bases identical to TRBD2. The CDR3 loop reads CASGLAATGELFF. CDR3 bases: TGCGCCAGCGGACTAGCAGCCACCGGGGAGCTGTTTTTT.